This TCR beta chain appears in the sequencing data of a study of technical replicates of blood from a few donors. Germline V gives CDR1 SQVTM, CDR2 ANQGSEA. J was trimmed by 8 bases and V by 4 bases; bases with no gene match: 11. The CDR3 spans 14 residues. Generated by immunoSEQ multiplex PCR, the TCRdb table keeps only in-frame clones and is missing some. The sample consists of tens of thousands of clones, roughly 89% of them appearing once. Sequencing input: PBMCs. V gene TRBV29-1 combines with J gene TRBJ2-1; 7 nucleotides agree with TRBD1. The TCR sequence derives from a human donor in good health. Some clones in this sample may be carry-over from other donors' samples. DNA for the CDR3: TGCAGCGTTGCGGCGGCAGGGGGTTTGGATGAGCAGTTCTTC. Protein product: CSVAAAGGLDEQFF.